This T cell receptor beta chain was identified during a study of human T cells and chemical hapten exposure. Study summary: Per-sample TCR yields varied mainly from small pooled library volume differences.

It was the library that attached unique molecular identifiers to individual cDNA molecules. In the study's own analysis: Counts of TCRs in each sample centred on a median of around 96,000 and extended from roughly 23,000 to 700,000. MiXCR, applied by TCRdb to the RACE reads, yields one record per CDR3 protein. The V and J calls come from TCRdb's annotation, not from the publication. The data contain 65,000 to 95,000 distinct CDR3 sequences, 8.6% of them singletons. This clonotype was seen at least ten times. Its antigen is unknown. Study conclusions and caveats: The number of TCRs over 1 in 1000 frequency stayed unchanged after DPC.

V was clipped by 3 bases and J by 3 bases, with 9 bases between them. This CDR3 is built from 13 residues. The time point is: healthy volunteer bleed at 6 weeks. Before extraction, the whole blood was not fractionated, and total RNA was taken from it. The chain employs TRBV12-3 or TRBV12-4 and TRBJ2-7, with D unclear. The sample was whole blood. The sequence was collected from a female donor in good health. Some clones in this sample may be carry-over from other donors' samples. CDR3 amino acids: CASSFNSLYEQYF. The CDR3 DNA sequence: TGTGCCAGCAGTTTTAACAGCCTCTACGAGCAGTACTTC.